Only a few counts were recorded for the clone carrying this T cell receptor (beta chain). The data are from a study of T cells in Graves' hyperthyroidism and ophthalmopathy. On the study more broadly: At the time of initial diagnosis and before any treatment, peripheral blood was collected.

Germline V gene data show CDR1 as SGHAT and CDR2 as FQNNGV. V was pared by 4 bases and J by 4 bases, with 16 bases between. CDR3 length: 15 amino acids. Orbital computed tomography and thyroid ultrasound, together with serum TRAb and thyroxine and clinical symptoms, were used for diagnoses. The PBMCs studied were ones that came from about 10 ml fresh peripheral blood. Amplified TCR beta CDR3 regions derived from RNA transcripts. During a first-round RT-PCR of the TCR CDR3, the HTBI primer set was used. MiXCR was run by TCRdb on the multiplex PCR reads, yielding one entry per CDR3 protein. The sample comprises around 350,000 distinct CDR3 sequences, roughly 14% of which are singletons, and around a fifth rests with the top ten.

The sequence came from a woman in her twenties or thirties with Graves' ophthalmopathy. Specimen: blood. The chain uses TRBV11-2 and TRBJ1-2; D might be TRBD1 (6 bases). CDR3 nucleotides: TGTGCCAGCAGCTCCCCGACAGGAAAGTTCTATGGCTACACCTTC. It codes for CASSSPTGKFYGYTF.